This note documents a single T cell receptor (beta chain) sequence. Source study methods: Reference gene primers were amplified, and this amplification served to estimate nucleated cell counts. Some clones are missing from TCRdb's copy, which holds only in-frame ones; the method was immunoSEQ multiplex PCR. V and J calls and clone size are as listed in that table; D and trimming were resolved from the DNA. The sample lists approximately 210,000 clones, about 88% occurring once. These data originate in a study of blood T cell repertoires in COVID-19. Study in general: COVID-19 samples collected from the United States, Italy and Spain covered acute and convalescent phases. The analysed material was cDNA or gDNA that came from T cells, B-cell-depleted T cells, or PBMCs.

Trimming removed 4 bases from V and 1 base from J, with 8 bases in between. Germline CDR1 is SGHRS and CDR2 is YFSETQ. This CDR3 comprises 13 residues. The chain links TRBV5-1 to TRBJ1-1, with D uncertain. This TCR was recovered from a woman between 35 and 50 years old who had recovered from COVID-19. The sample was peripheral blood. For the CDR3, the DNA is TGCGCCAGCAGCGTGGACGGGAACACTGAAGCTTTCTTT. Translated, it gives CASSVDGNTEAFF.